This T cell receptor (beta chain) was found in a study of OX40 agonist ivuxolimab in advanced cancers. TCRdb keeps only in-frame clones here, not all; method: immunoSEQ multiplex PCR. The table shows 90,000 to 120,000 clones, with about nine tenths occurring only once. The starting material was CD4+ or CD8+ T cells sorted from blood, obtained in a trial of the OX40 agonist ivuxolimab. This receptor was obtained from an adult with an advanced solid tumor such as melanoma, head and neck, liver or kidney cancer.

CDR3 sequence (DNA): TGTGCCAGCAGCTTAACTTATGGGGAAGGGTTCGATGAGCAGTTCTTC. Protein: CASSLTYGEGFDEQFF. The chain combines TRBV7-3 with TRBJ2-1; no clear D. Per the germline V gene, CDR1 is SGHTA and CDR2 is FQGTGA. V lost 0 bases, J lost 8 bases, and 17 bases lay in between. This CDR3 has 16 amino acids.